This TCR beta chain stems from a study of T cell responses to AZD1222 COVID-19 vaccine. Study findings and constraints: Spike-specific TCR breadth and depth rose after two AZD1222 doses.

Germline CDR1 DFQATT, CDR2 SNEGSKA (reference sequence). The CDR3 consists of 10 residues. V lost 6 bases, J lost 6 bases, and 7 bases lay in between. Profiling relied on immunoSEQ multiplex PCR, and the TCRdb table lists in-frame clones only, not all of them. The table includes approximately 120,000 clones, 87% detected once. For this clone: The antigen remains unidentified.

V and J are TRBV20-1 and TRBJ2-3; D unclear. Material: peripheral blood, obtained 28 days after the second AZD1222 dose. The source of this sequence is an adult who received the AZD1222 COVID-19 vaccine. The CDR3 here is CSALSDTQYF. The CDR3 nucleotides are TGCAGTGCCCTCTCGGATACGCAGTATTTT.